Below are 2 T cell receptor beta chains sequenced from a single sample in a study of CD8 T cells in ankylosing spondylitis. No antigen is known for these receptors. General observations from the study: A TCR beta motif of 7 to 9 highly homologous variants seemed to mark ankylosing spondylitis blood.

TCRdb re-called the 5' RACE reads with MiXCR, one entry per CDR3 protein. The repertoire consists of tens of thousands of distinct CDR3 sequences, with around 8.3% occurring once and the leading ten covering approximately 30%. The sample comprised blood, either unsorted or a sorted T cell fraction (not recorded which). The receptor set was obtained from a male donor with ankylosing spondylitis.

This clonotype was found a few times. One junction end disagrees with the germline gene, perhaps due to a read error. V usage is TRBV29-1 and J usage is TRBJ1-2; 8 bases are a match to TRBD1. Per the germline V gene, CDR1 is SQVTM and CDR2 is ANQGSEA. This CDR3 contains 16 residues. The CDR3 nucleotides read TGCAGCGTTGCCCTTGACAGGGGAAGTCCTAACTATGGCTACATCTTC. This sequence encodes CSVALDRGSPNYGYIF.

This chain links TRBV11-2 with TRBJ2-1; TRBD1 agrees at 10 bases. Germline CDR1 and CDR2: SGHAT and FQNNGV. V lost 5 bases to trimming and J lost 9 bases; unmatched junction nucleotides: 22. The CDR3 consists of 19 residues. CDR3 in amino acids: CASSGPGQGLGTSVLEQFF. CDR3 in DNA: TGTGCCAGCAGCGGGCCGGGACAGGGGTTGGGGACTTCTGTTCTTGAGCAGTTCTTC.